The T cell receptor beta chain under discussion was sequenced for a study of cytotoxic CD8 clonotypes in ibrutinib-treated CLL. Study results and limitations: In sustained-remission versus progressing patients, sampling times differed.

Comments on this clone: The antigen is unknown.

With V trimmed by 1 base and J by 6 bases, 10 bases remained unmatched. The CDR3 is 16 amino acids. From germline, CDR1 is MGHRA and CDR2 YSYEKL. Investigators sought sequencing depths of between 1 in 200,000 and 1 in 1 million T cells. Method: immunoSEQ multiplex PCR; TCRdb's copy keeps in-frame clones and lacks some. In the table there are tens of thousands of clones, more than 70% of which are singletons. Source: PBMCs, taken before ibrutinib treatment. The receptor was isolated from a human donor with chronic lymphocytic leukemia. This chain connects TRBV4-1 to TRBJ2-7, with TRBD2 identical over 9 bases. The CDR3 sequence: CASSQGGDSGSGEQYF. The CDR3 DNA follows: TGCGCCAGCAGCCAAGGAGGGGATAGCGGGAGTGGCGAGCAGTACTTC.